These T cell receptor beta chains were read from a single sample in a study of breast tumors, draining lymph nodes, adjacent tissues. TCRdb independently ran MiXCR on the multiplex PCR reads; one entry per CDR3 protein. The sample shows fewer than 200,000 distinct CDR3 sequences, around a third of them seen only once. The material sequenced was axillary lymph node tissue. The receptor source for this set is a female donor with breast cancer. Some clones in this sample may be carry-over from other donors' samples. Both conserved end residues are part of each CDR3. D genes are given only for firm matches. A row's size may be missing; if present it is once, few, many or a size class.

clone_size j_call d_call v_call cdr3_aa cdr3_nt
many TRBJ2-1 . TRBV19 CASNPGTVSYNEQFF TGTGCCAGTAACCCAGGGACCGTCTCCTACAATGAGCAGTTCTTC
many TRBJ2-7 . TRBV6-6 CASTRTRSHEQYF TGTGCCAGCACCCGGACAAGATCCCACGAGCAGTACTTC
. TRBJ2-2 . TRBV29-1 CSLDLRGVTGELFF TGCAGCTTAGATCTCAGGGGGGTCACCGGGGAGCTGTTTTTT
many TRBJ1-5 . TRBV2 CASSEGGKDQPQHF TGTGCCAGCAGTGAAGGGGGGAAGGATCAGCCCCAGCATTTT
few TRBJ2-4 TRBD2 TRBV20-1 CSASRGLAGGRNIQYF TGCAGTGCTAGCCGGGGACTAGCGGGAGGTAGAAACATTCAGTACTTC
many TRBJ2-7 . TRBV29-1 CSVDTTRQGQYF TGCAGCGTTGACACGACACGGCAGGGGCAGTACTTC
. TRBJ1-3 . TRBV29-1 CSVVLAGAGNTIYF TGCAGCGTTGTGCTAGCGGGAGCCGGAAACACCATATATTTT
. TRBJ1-1 TRBD1 TRBV5-4 CASSLGTGGGTEAFF TGTGCCAGCAGCTTGGGGACAGGGGGGGGCACTGAAGCTTTCTTT
many TRBJ2-3 TRBD2 TRBV4-2 CASSARLAAPSSVADTQYF TGTGCCAGCAGCGCCAGACTAGCGGCTCCGTCGAGTGTTGCAGATACGCAGTATTTT
many TRBJ2-3 TRBD2 TRBV7-3 CASSFSGGSTDTQYF TGTGCCAGCAGCTTTAGCGGGGGTAGCACAGATACGCAGTATTTT
many TRBJ1-1 . TRBV5-1 CASSSGHGVESTEAFF TGCGCCAGCAGCTCCGGTCACGGGGTTGAGAGCACTGAAGCTTTCTTT
few TRBJ1-1 . TRBV19 CASSIDRDTEAFF TGTGCCAGTAGTATAGATAGGGACACTGAAGCTTTCTTT
once TRBJ2-3 TRBD2 TRBV7-2 CASSSPALAGEKNTQYF TGTGCCAGCAGCTCTCCTGCCCTAGCGGGAGAGAAAAATACGCAGTATTTT
many TRBJ2-2 TRBD2 TRBV20-1 CSASWAGGRGELFF TGCAGTGCTAGTTGGGCGGGAGGGCGCGGGGAGCTGTTTTTT
once TRBJ2-5 . TRBV6-6 CASTQGTQYF TGTGCCAGCACCCAGGGGACCCAGTACTTC
. TRBJ2-1 TRBD1 TRBV9 CASSVVPSGTGGPNEQFF TGTGCCAGCAGCGTAGTCCCTAGCGGGACAGGGGGCCCCAATGAGCAGTTCTTC
many TRBJ2-5 TRBD1 TRBV15 CATSKGDRGETQYF TGTGCCACCAGCAAGGGGGACAGGGGTGAGACCCAGTACTTC
many TRBJ1-5 . TRBV6-5 CASGLRHQPQHF TGTGCCAGCGGGTTACGTCATCAGCCCCAGCATTTT
. TRBJ1-4 . TRBV7-3 CASSFRAREDEQFFGPGGKLFF .
many TRBJ2-5 TRBD2 TRBV7-8 CVSSLVRGGQETQYF TGTGTCAGCAGCTTAGTACGGGGGGGACAAGAGACCCAGTACTTC
many TRBJ1-6 TRBD1 TRBV7-2 CASSRQGVLGGSYNSPLHF TGTGCCAGCAGCCGACAGGGGGTTTTAGGGGGCTCCTATAATTCACCCCTCCACTTT
. TRBJ1-1 . TRBV15 CATSRGVQGRNTEAFF TGTGCCACCAGCAGAGGGGTACAGGGAAGGAACACTGAAGCTTTCTTT
. TRBJ1-6 TRBD1 TRBV7-9 CASSHPADRRYSYNSPLHF TGTGCCAGCAGCCACCCCGCGGACAGGAGATACTCCTATAATTCACCCCTCCACTTT
. TRBJ2-5 TRBD2 TRBV7-2 CASRGLAVQETQYF TGTGCCAGCAGGGGACTAGCGGTCCAAGAGACCCAGTACTTC
many TRBJ2-2 TRBD2 TRBV7-2 CASSLGASGSISGELFF TGTGCCAGCAGCTTAGGGGCTAGCGGGAGTATTAGCGGGGAGCTGTTTTTT
few TRBJ1-3 . TRBV7-6 CASSPGGGAGNTIYF TGTGCCAGCAGCCCGGGGGGGGGGGCTGGAAACACCATATATTTT
many TRBJ2-3 . TRBV5-6 CASSRRGPDTQYF TGTGCCAGCAGTCGGCGGGGTCCAGATACGCAGTATTTT
many TRBJ2-7 TRBD1 TRBV7-8 CASSVRQGIYEQYF TGTGCCAGCAGCGTCCGACAGGGAATCTACGAGCAGTACTTC
. TRBJ2-5 . TRBV27 CASSFSEGQETQYF TGTGCCAGCAGTTTTTCGGAGGGCCAAGAGACCCAGTACTTC
many TRBJ2-5 . TRBV27 CASSSRSVGTQYF TGTGCCAGCAGTTCCCGCAGTGTGGGGACCCAGTACTTC
many TRBJ1-5 TRBD1 TRBV12-3/TRBV12-4 CASSLTGGNQPQHF TGTGCCAGCAGCCTGACAGGGGGTAATCAGCCCCAGCATTTT
medium-sized TRBJ2-3 TRBD2 TRBV20-1 CSALAGGDTQYF TGCAGTGCTCTAGCGGGAGGAGATACGCAGTATTTT
. TRBJ2-6 . TRBV6-5 CASSHQGAGANVLTF TGTGCCAGCAGTCACCAGGGCGCTGGGGCCAACGTCCTGACTTTC
. TRBJ1-1 . TRBV10-3 CAISPQNTEAFF TGTGCCATCAGCCCTCAAAACACTGAAGCTTTCTTT
. TRBJ1-1 TRBD1 TRBV5-1 CASSLTGSLNTEAFF TGCGCCAGCAGTTTGACAGGGTCCCTGAACACTGAAGCTTTCTTT
few TRBJ2-1 . TRBV3-1 CASSQLGPRADNEQFF TGTGCCAGCAGCCAACTCGGCCCAAGAGCGGACAATGAGCAGTTCTTC
many TRBJ2-1 . TRBV7-2 CASSLSYRDYNEQFF TGTGCCAGCAGCCTATCTTATAGGGACTACAATGAGCAGTTCTTC
many TRBJ2-1 . TRBV20-1 CSARVPSLSSYNEQFF TGCAGTGCTAGAGTGCCTAGCCTGAGCTCCTACAATGAGCAGTTCTTC
many TRBJ2-3 . TRBV7-9 CADHQAWTDTQYF TGTGCCGACCATCAAGCCTGGACAGATACGCAGTATTTT
. TRBJ2-1 TRBD1 TRBV27 CASSSPWGQGYNEQFF TGTGCCAGCAGTTCGCCTTGGGGACAGGGCTACAATGAGCAGTTCTTC
many TRBJ2-1 TRBD2 TRBV7-3 CASSSRFSGSKKGDEQFF TGTGCCAGCAGCTCCCGATTTAGCGGGAGTAAAAAGGGGGATGAGCAGTTCTTC
many TRBJ2-1 . TRBV4-1 CASSQGRNEQFF TGCGCCAGCAGCCAAGGTAGAAATGAGCAGTTCTTC
. TRBJ1-2 . TRBV19 CASSMVRASGAQNYGYTF TGTGCCAGTAGTATGGTCAGAGCCTCTGGGGCTCAAAACTATGGCTACACCTTC
. TRBJ1-1 . TRBV12-3/TRBV12-4 CASNTANEAFF TGTGCCAGCAACACAGCTAATGAAGCTTTCTTT
few TRBJ1-4 . TRBV7-6 CASSSERGPGEKLLF TGTGCCAGCAGCTCCGAGAGGGGCCCGGGAGAAAAACTGCTTTTT
many TRBJ2-7 . TRBV2 CASSEDITYEQYF TGTGCCAGCAGTGAAGACATAACCTACGAGCAGTACTTC
many TRBJ2-3 . TRBV28 CASRRWTDTQYF TGTGCCAGCAGACGTTGGACAGATACGCAGTATTTT
many TRBJ2-1 . TRBV24-1 CATSETRGRDYNEQFF TGTGCCACCAGTGAAACCAGGGGTCGCGACTACAATGAGCAGTTCTTC
many TRBJ1-5 . TRBV30 CAWSVSGSNQPQHF TGTGCCTGGAGTGTATCAGGTTCAAATCAGCCCCAGCATTTT
many TRBJ1-6 . TRBV29-1 CSVRGEGLNSPLHF TGCAGCGTTCGGGGAGAGGGGTTGAATTCACCCCTCCACTTT
. TRBJ2-3 TRBD2 TRBV24-1 CATSDRTSGRSNEQYF TGTGCCACCAGTGATCGAACTAGCGGGAGATCCAATGAGCAGTATTTT